These T cell receptor beta chains were read from a single sample in a study of shared clonotypes between healthy human individuals. Sequencing used immunoSEQ multiplex PCR; TCRdb keeps in-frame clones, though not all of them. The sample records 1,400,000 or so clones, roughly 98.5% being singletons. The sequencing input was naive CD4+ T cells sorted from blood. Source of these receptors: a man younger than 40 in good health. The CDR3 runs from the conserved cysteine through the conserved F or W.

v_call	j_call	cdr3_aa
TRBV11-2	TRBJ1-3	CASSLGGRGNTIYF
TRBV5-6	TRBJ2-4	CASSPSVAKNIQYF
TRBV5-1	TRBJ2-1	CASKLAGTYNEQFF
TRBV6-5	TRBJ2-7	CASSYSPGTSGIEQYF
TRBV2	TRBJ2-3	CASSEVGTDTQYF
TRBV6-1	TRBJ2-5	CAVAGARETQYF
TRBV20-1	TRBJ2-5	CSAVEETQYF
TRBV30	TRBJ2-1	CAWSLPGAGRFAPYNEQFF
TRBV7-6	TRBJ2-7	CASSLARQGERVYEQYF
TRBV19	TRBJ2-6	CASSIRLGSGANVLTF
TRBV27	TRBJ2-2	CASSYRDRGNTGELFF
TRBV9	TRBJ1-4	CASSVAPTTNEKLFF
TRBV2	TRBJ2-1	CASRPNTYNEQFF
TRBV5-1	TRBJ2-3	CASSRDQGTDTQYF
TRBV2	TRBJ2-7	CASSSGQTYEQYF
TRBV18	TRBJ1-4	CASSPKTGGTNEKLFF
TRBV28	TRBJ1-2	CASRQGAGYGYTF
TRBV29-1	TRBJ2-3	CSVESGGTDTQYF
TRBV28	TRBJ2-7	CASSPRRYEQYF
TRBV5-1	TRBJ2-5	CASSGGTSGQETQYF
TRBV19	TRBJ2-2	CASSIEGGSAGELFF
TRBV11-2	TRBJ2-7	CASSLALLYEQYF
TRBV10-1	TRBJ1-1	CASSATHTGSEAFF
TRBV5-1	TRBJ2-5	CASSQGQYQETQYF
TRBV15	TRBJ1-5	CATSRDQTGNQPQHF
TRBV4-1	TRBJ2-7	CASSQEFSYEQYF
TRBV27	TRBJ1-1	CASRPGQGHLNTEAFF
TRBV5-1	TRBJ1-2	CASSSEGQGYGYTF
TRBV11-2	TRBJ2-2	CASSLRGLAGRLAGELFF
TRBV11-2	TRBJ1-1	CASSSIRGMNTEAFF
TRBV28	TRBJ1-2	CATRVNYGYTF
TRBV6-1	TRBJ2-7	CASSERGENEQYF
TRBV4-3	TRBJ1-5	CASSQRTGVDNQPQHF
TRBV28	TRBJ2-1	CASSLRRSGQFF
TRBV29-1	TRBJ2-6	CSVDGAGANVLTF
TRBV5-1	TRBJ2-7	CASSLGDTYSYEQYF
TRBV6-4	TRBJ2-1	CASSDEREAEQFF
TRBV27	TRBJ2-1	CASSLATYNEQFF
TRBV30	TRBJ2-7	CAGGLAGLSYEQYF
TRBV6-1	TRBJ2-7	CASKTPGAPYEQYF
TRBV11-3	TRBJ2-2	CASSLDGQLGTGELFF
TRBV5-1	TRBJ2-7	CASSLAGAARSFYEQYF
TRBV7-9	TRBJ2-1	CASSPLAGAKNEQFF
TRBV19	TRBJ1-1	CASSTFQGPEAFF
TRBV10-1	TRBJ2-7	CASSESMQAGYEQYF
TRBV2	TRBJ2-3	CASSPSVSTDTQYF
TRBV28	TRBJ2-7	CASSRAAHEQYF
TRBV29-1	TRBJ1-5	CSVRDNSNQPQHF
TRBV10-2	TRBJ2-2	CASSQQRTGELFF
TRBV18	TRBJ2-5	CASSGLGGETQYF
TRBV18	TRBJ2-3	CASSPLSSTSGGTDTQYF
TRBV30	TRBJ1-2	CAWRAGYGYTF
TRBV29-1	TRBJ2-5	CSGITLAGAPETQYF
TRBV4-1	TRBJ2-1	CASSQGPRRDEQFF
TRBV19	TRBJ2-3	CASKVDRRSTQYF
TRBV6-5	TRBJ1-5	CASSPEVDNQPQHF
TRBV30	TRBJ2-5	CAWSVGRETQYF
TRBV9	TRBJ2-7	CASSVGGTSGNYEQYF
TRBV28	TRBJ1-2	CASSRDGTYGYTF
TRBV19	TRBJ2-7	CASRQATGTYEQYF